The source of this TCR beta chain is a study of blood T cells in healthy people across ages. Study observations and caveats: When set beside aged donors, long-lived donors presented more naive CD4+ cells and higher diversity.

Turning to this clonotype: Its antigen is unknown.

Using a J-beta primer mix together with a sample-barcoded 5' primer, a second PCR was run for roughly 7 to 12 cycles. TCRdb re-analysed the 5' RACE reads in MiXCR, keeping a single row per CDR3 protein. In the table there are roughly 2 million distinct CDR3 sequences, around 50% of which are singletons. Each sample used at least 6 million PBMCs. Between the trimmed V and J ends, which lost 0 bases and 12 bases, there was a span of 15 bases. The CDR3 is 15 residues long. CDR1 and CDR2 from the germline V gene are LGHNA and YSLEER. Sample: blood. The sequence was obtained from a woman aged 40 to 50 in good health. This chain uses TRBV4-3 with TRBJ1-6, with D unclear. CDR3 protein: CASSQEAYGGKPLHF. In DNA, the CDR3 is TGCGCCAGCAGCCAAGAGGCCTACGGCGGAAAACCCCTCCACTTT.